This record covers a single T cell receptor (beta chain). No antigen is known for it. These data come from a study of STAT3 mutations in large granular lymphocyte leukemia. Study-level points and caveats: Every T-LGLL patient had at least one immunodominant TCRbeta clonotype. In about 30% of the 18 patients, new TCR clonotypes emerged after therapy.

From germline, CDR1 is LNHDA and CDR2 SQIVND (reference sequence). The CDR3 loop spans 15 amino acids. Deletions cut 5 bases from V and 2 bases from J, with 13 bases between. Sequencing was performed with immunoSEQ multiplex PCR; in TCRdb, only in-frame clones are kept and a portion is missing. This repertoire shows roughly 35,000 clones, approximately 91% found once; its top ten account for roughly 0.4%. Sequencing used PBMCs. The TCR comes from a human donor with T large granular lymphocyte leukemia. Some clones in this sample may be carry-over from other donors' samples. This chain uses TRBV19 with TRBJ1-5; TRBD1 is a possible D gene (6 bases). CDR3 protein: CASSVSGVGNQPQHF. The CDR3 region has the DNA TGTGCCAGTAGTGTCTCAGGGGTTGGCAATCAGCCCCAGCATTTT.